A selection of T cell receptor beta chains follows, all from one sample in a study of blood T cell repertoires in COVID-19. Clones were read by immunoSEQ multiplex PCR, and TCRdb kept only the in-frame ones, dropping some. The sample holds 490,000 or so clones, more than 85% seen once. Sequencing was carried out using PBMCs or T cells enriched from blood (not recorded which). These receptors came from a woman aged 60 to 75 who had recovered from COVID-19. Both conserved end residues are part of each CDR3. D genes are given only for firm matches. Size is stated for part of the rows, as once, few or many counts, or as a class when the clone is expanded.

-,-,15,TRBJ2-2,TRBV11-2,CASSLVRGNTGELFF,TGTGCCAGCAGCTTAGTTCGGGGGAACACCGGGGAGCTGTTTTTT
-,TRBD1,14,TRBJ2-3,TRBV6-5,CAIGSTGAPGEQYF,TGTGCCATTGGTTCGACAGGGGCTCCGGGGGAGCAGTATTTT
-,-,13,TRBJ2-1,TRBV28,CASTSMSYNEQFF,TGTGCCAGCACCTCTATGAGTTACAATGAGCAGTTCTTC
-,TRBD2,18,TRBJ2-3,TRBV19,CASSLRGVGGFGTDTQYF,TGTGCCAGTAGTCTTCGCGGCGTGGGGGGGTTTGGGACAGATACGCAGTATTTT
-,-,16,TRBJ1-2,TRBV7-9,CASSRGQTSSLYGYTF,TGTGCCAGCAGCCGTGGACAGACCTCGTCCCTCTATGGCTACACCTTC
once,TRBD1,14,TRBJ1-1,TRBV19,CASRGEALYTEAFF,TGTGCCTCCAGGGGGGAGGCCCTCTACACTGAAGCTTTCTTT
once,-,14,TRBJ2-6,TRBV2,CASRQSSGANVLTF,TGTGCCAGCAGACAGAGCTCTGGGGCCAACGTCCTGACTTTC
-,-,17,TRBJ2-7,TRBV5-1,CASSLSGEINFSYEQYF,TGCGCCAGCAGCTTATCAGGGGAAATTAATTTCTCCTACGAGCAGTACTTC
-,-,11,TRBJ1-1,TRBV29-1,CSVVGEAEAFF,TGCAGCGTTGTTGGGGAGGCTGAAGCTTTCTTT
-,-,18,TRBJ1-5,TRBV7-8,CASSPQTRGFHSNQPQHF,TGTGCCAGCAGCCCTCAAACGCGAGGTTTCCATAGCAATCAGCCCCAGCATTTT
-,-,14,TRBJ2-2,TRBV5-1,CASRGLEERGELFF,TGCGCCAGCAGAGGACTGGAGGAGAGGGGGGAGCTGTTTTTT
-,TRBD1,14,TRBJ2-7,TRBV2,CASGVGTGSNEQYF,TGTGCCAGCGGTGTGGGGACAGGGAGTAACGAGCAGTACTTC
-,-,17,TRBJ2-1,TRBV28,CASSSLLGGTAHREQFF,TGTGCCAGCAGTTCCCTCCTTGGTGGGACTGCCCATCGTGAGCAGTTCTTC
-,-,14,TRBJ1-5,TRBV6-2/TRBV6-3,CASSPTGEGQPQHF,TGTGCCAGCAGCCCTACGGGTGAGGGTCAGCCCCAGCATTTT
-,TRBD2,18,TRBJ2-5,TRBV28,CASIRGGLAGYTRETQYF,TGTGCCAGCATCCGAGGTGGGCTAGCGGGGTATACCCGGGAGACCCAGTACTTC
-,-,15,TRBJ1-2,TRBV3-1/TRBV3-2,CASSQDFAERHGYTF,TGTGCCAGCAGCCAAGATTTTGCGGAGAGGCACGGCTACACCTTC
-,-,13,TRBJ1-4,TRBV10-1,CASSRNTGEKLFF,TGCGCCAGCAGCAGAAACACGGGTGAAAAACTGTTTTTT
-,-,15,TRBJ1-5,TRBV28,CASSPRGSSNQPQHF,TGTGCCAGCAGTCCCCGCGGGTCGAGCAATCAGCCCCAGCATTTT
-,-,13,TRBJ2-4,TRBV19,CASSTTGKNIQYF,TGTGCCAGTAGTACCACAGGGAAAAACATTCAGTACTTC
once,-,16,TRBJ2-4,TRBV7-9,CASSLWGQGAKNIQYF,TGTGCCAGCAGCTTATGGGGGCAGGGGGCCAAAAACATTCAGTACTTC
-,TRBD1,16,TRBJ2-1,TRBV7-9,CASSFSGTGGLDEQFF,TGTGCCAGCAGCTTTTCTGGGACAGGGGGCTTAGATGAGCAGTTCTTC
-,TRBD1,16,TRBJ2-5,TRBV5-8,CASSSPGQGAGETQYF,TGTGCCAGCAGCTCCCCGGGACAGGGGGCGGGGGAGACCCAGTACTTC
-,-,14,TRBJ2-7,TRBV5-1,CASSLGGLSYEQYF,TGCGCCAGCAGCTTGGGGGGCCTCTCCTACGAGCAGTACTTC
-,-,15,TRBJ1-2,TRBV11-2,CASSLGPSRAEGYTF,TGTGCCAGCAGCTTAGGTCCCAGCAGGGCAGAAGGCTACACCTTC
-,-,15,TRBJ2-3,TRBV6-5,CASSYQGRVTDTQYF,TGTGCCAGCAGTTATCAGGGAAGGGTGACAGATACGCAGTATTTT
-,-,15,TRBJ2-7,TRBV4-1,CASSQDRTPSYEQYF,TGCGCCAGCAGCCAAGACCGGACACCGTCCTACGAGCAGTACTTC
-,TRBD2,14,TRBJ2-1,TRBV27,CASSPGGAVNEQFF,TGTGCCAGCAGCCCCGGGGGGGCGGTAAATGAGCAGTTCTTC
once,TRBD1,15,TRBJ2-1,TRBV4-2,CASSHGTGDYNEQFF,TGTGCCAGCAGCCACGGGACAGGGGATTACAATGAGCAGTTCTTC
-,-,14,TRBJ2-5,TRBV9,CASSVEGAGETQYF,TGTGCCAGCAGCGTAGAAGGGGCCGGAGAGACCCAGTACTTC
-,-,13,TRBJ1-1,TRBV13,CASSSPGNTEAFF,TGTGCCAGCAGTTCACCAGGGAATACTGAAGCTTTCTTT
-,TRBD1,13,TRBJ1-2,TRBV6-5,CASKVQGNYGYTF,TGTGCCAGCAAAGTACAGGGGAACTATGGCTACACCTTC
-,-,14,TRBJ1-5,TRBV7-2,CASSPPGNNQPQHF,TGTGCCAGCAGCCCTCCAGGGAACAATCAGCCCCAGCATTTT
once,-,12,TRBJ1-2,TRBV27,CASRGGGYGYTF,TGTGCCAGCCGCGGCGGGGGCTATGGCTACACCTTC
-,TRBD2,15,TRBJ2-5,TRBV5-1,CASSSPGGSQETQYF,TGCGCCAGCAGCTCCCCGGGGGGATCCCAAGAGACCCAGTACTTC
-,-,16,TRBJ2-6,TRBV5-1,CASSLGPGSGANVLTF,TGCGCCAGCAGCTTAGGTCCGGGTAGTGGGGCCAACGTCCTGACTTTC
-,-,14,TRBJ1-1,TRBV2,CASSADSYFTEAFF,TGTGCCAGCAGTGCCGACAGTTATTTTACTGAAGCTTTCTTT
few,-,14,TRBJ1-2,TRBV11-3,CASSPGYSVGGYTF,TGTGCCAGCAGCCCCGGGTACTCCGTCGGTGGCTACACCTTC
-,TRBD2,18,TRBJ2-1,TRBV12-5,CASGLAVLAGGPRNEQFF,TGTGCTAGTGGTTTAGCGGTGCTAGCGGGGGGGCCAAGGAATGAGCAGTTCTTC
once,TRBD1,15,TRBJ1-1,TRBV5-4,CASSSLGQGTHEAFF,TGTGCCAGCAGCTCTCTAGGACAGGGTACACATGAAGCTTTCTTT
-,-,13,TRBJ2-5,TRBV5-4,CASSPARGETQYF,TGTGCCAGCAGCCCCGCTAGGGGAGAGACCCAGTACTTC
-,-,17,TRBJ1-3,TRBV19,CASKNLGNGIAGNTIYF,TGTGCCAGTAAAAACCTGGGGAACGGGATCGCTGGAAACACCATATATTTT
-,TRBD1,13,TRBJ1-1,TRBV29-1,CSVLPGGATEAFF,TGCAGCGTTTTACCAGGGGGAGCGACTGAAGCTTTCTTT
-,-,12,TRBJ2-3,TRBV18,CASSPSLDTQYF,TGTGCCAGCTCACCATCTTTGGATACGCAGTATTTT
few,-,16,TRBJ1-5,TRBV7-2,CASSGAGALSNQPQHF,TGTGCCAGCTCTGGGGCGGGGGCCTTGAGCAATCAGCCCCAGCATTTT
-,TRBD1,13,TRBJ2-7,TRBV19,CASGRQGVYEQYF,TGTGCCAGCGGGCGGCAGGGGGTCTACGAGCAGTACTTC
-,TRBD1,14,TRBJ2-7,TRBV6-5,CASTRDRATYEQYF,TGTGCCAGCACCCGCGACAGGGCGACCTACGAGCAGTACTTC